Shown below are 8 T cell receptor beta chains from a single sample sequenced in a study of immune cell composition in non-small cell lung cancer. Profiling relied on immunoSEQ multiplex PCR, and the TCRdb table lists in-frame clones only, not all of them. The table has roughly 8,000 clones, 68% seen once. The sample was lung tumor tissue. The source is a human donor with non-small cell lung cancer.

The rearrangement uses TRBV7-2 and TRBJ1-3; unclear D gene. Germline-derived CDR1 and CDR2 are SGHTA and FQGNSA. V shed 5 bases and J shed 9 bases, with 23 bases lying between them. The CDR3 consists of 16 residues. The CDR3: CASSAHARGLGGTIYF. The CDR3 nucleotides are TGTGCCAGCAGCGCACACGCCCGAGGGTTAGGAGGCACCATATATTTT.

The J gene is TRBJ2-3, the V gene TRBV6-5, with D possibly being TRBD2 (5 bases). Germline V gene lookup returns CDR1 MNHEY and CDR2 SVGAGI. The CDR3 totals 11 residues. The V gene lost 5 bases and the J gene lost 10 bases, with 10 bases spanning the gap. The CDR3 DNA follows: TGTGCCAGCAGTCAAGAGGGATCGCAGTATTTT. Its translation is CASSQEGSQYF.

The chain carries TRBV11-2 and TRBJ2-1; 8 bases align to TRBD1. The CDR3 is 16 amino acids. Trimming removed 4 bases from V and 7 bases from J; junction bases left unmatched: 12. Germline V CDR1 and CDR2: SGHAT, FQNNGV. The CDR3 DNA reads TGTGCCAGCAGCTCGACCCGACAGGGGACGTCGAATGAGCAGTTCTTC. Amino acids: CASSSTRQGTSNEQFF.

The table lists this clone with a few counts. V usage is TRBV27 and J usage is TRBJ1-5; tentative D call: TRBD1 (6 bases). V lost 5 bases to trimming and J lost 0 bases, with 8 bases between them. This CDR3 contains 14 residues. In germline, CDR1 is MNHEY, CDR2 SMNVEV (reference sequence). CDR3 DNA: TGTGCCAGCAGTACACAGGGTAGCAATCAGCCCCAGCATTTT. Amino acids: CASSTQGSNQPQHF.

V and J are TRBV21-1 and TRBJ1-4; the table's TRBD1 call for D was not verified on the DNA. TRBV21-1 is deemed a pseudogene. The CDR3 is made up of 15 amino acids. The CDR3 coding sequence is TGTGCCAGAGGGACAGGGGGTTTTATGTATGAAAAACTGTTTTTT. Translating gives CARGTGGFMYEKLFF.

The V gene is TRBV7-3, the J gene TRBJ2-1, with D possibly TRBD1 on 5 matching bases. The CDR3 contains 15 residues. Looked up from germline, CDR1 is SGHTA and CDR2 is FQGTGA. V dropped 1 base and J dropped 5 bases, with 12 bases sitting between them. DNA of the CDR3: TGTGCCAGCAGCTTAAGTGGCAGGGCTGACAATGAGCAGTTCTTC. Translated: CASSLSGRADNEQFF.

V and J are TRBV6-5 and TRBJ1-5; D perhaps matches TRBD1 (5 bases). This CDR3 is 15 amino acids long. Between the trimmed V and J ends, which lost 0 bases and 5 bases, there was a span of 11 bases. Germline lookup yields CDR1 MNHEY and CDR2 SVGAGI. In nucleotides, the CDR3 is TGTGCCAGCAGTTACTCGACGGGGGAGGATCAGCCCCAGCATTTT. The encoded protein is CASSYSTGEDQPQHF.

This clone was counted only a few times. V is TRBV5-1 and J is TRBJ1-3, with 9 bases fitting TRBD1. CDR3 length: 15 amino acids. V lost 3 bases, J lost 3 bases, and 4 bases stayed unmatched. Germline loops: CDR1 SGHRS, CDR2 YFSETQ. CDR3 DNA: TGCGCCAGCAGCTCTACAGGGGGCAGTGGAAACACCATATATTTT. Translated: CASSSTGGSGNTIYF.